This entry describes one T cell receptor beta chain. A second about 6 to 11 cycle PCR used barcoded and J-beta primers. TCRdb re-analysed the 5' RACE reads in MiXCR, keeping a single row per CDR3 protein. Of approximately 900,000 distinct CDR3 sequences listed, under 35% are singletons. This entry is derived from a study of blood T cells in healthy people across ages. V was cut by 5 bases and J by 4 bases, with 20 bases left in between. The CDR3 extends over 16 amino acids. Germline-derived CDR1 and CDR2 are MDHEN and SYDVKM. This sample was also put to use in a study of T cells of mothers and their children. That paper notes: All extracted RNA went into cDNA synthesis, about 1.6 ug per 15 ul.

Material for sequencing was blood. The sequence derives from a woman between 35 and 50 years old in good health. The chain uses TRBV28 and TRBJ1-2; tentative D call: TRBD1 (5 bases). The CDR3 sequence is CASSPHPGSGGYGYTF. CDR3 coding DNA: TGTGCCAGCAGTCCTCACCCAGGATCGGGGGGCTATGGCTACACCTTC.